The clone carrying this T cell receptor (beta chain) was seen more than once but under ten times. While infection was still active, Seattle patients were enrolled and then followed longitudinally. This specimen belongs to a study of blood T cell repertoires in COVID-19. Study as a whole: Sample material is recorded as cDNA or gDNA derived from T cells, B-cell-depleted T cells, or PBMCs.

Per the original data handling: Reference gene primers were amplified, and this amplification served to estimate nucleated cell counts. Sequenced by immunoSEQ multiplex PCR; TCRdb stores in-frame clones only, minus some. V, J and clone size were drawn from that table, and D and trimming were deduced from the DNA. The sample comprises around 430,000 clones, approximately 88% of which are singletons, and around 12% rests with the top ten. Germline CDR1 SGHDT, CDR2 YYEEEE. There are 15 residues in the CDR3. J lost 5 bases, V lost 4 bases, and 9 bases had no gene match. Sequencing input: peripheral blood. The rearrangement links TRBV5-6 to TRBJ1-1, with 9 bases that match TRBD1. This TCR was sampled from a woman in her fifties or sixties with COVID-19, enrolled during active disease. Here the CDR3 DNA reads TGTGCCAGCAGCCCAACGACAGGGGGAGAAACTGAAGCTTTCTTT. Translated, it gives CASSPTTGGETEAFF. Drawing the rest from reference TRBV5-6 and TRBJ1-1, the complete variable domain is DAGVTQSPTHLIKTRGQQVTLRCSPKSGHDTVSWYQQALGQGPQFIFQYYEEEERQRGNFPDRFSGHQFPNYSSELNVNALLLGDSALYLCASSPTTGGETEAFFGQGTRLTVV.